This T cell receptor beta chain was observed in a study of T cell repertoires in cytomegalovirus infection (dated 2019 in TCRdb). With regard to the full study: Donor HLA type was relevant to the analysis, as public TCR beta signatures indicated carriage of CMV infection together with the matching HLA type. Study-wide findings and limitations: Cumulative frequency of public TCR beta family members discriminated carriers of CMV infection plus the relevant HLA type in this cohort and an independent roughly 320-donor cohort. In the ex vivo response, HLA-C-restricted CMV-specific TCR beta clonotypes were dominant, and in two of eight donors the single most frequent clonotype came from this HLA-C-restricted group.

About this clonotype itself: This receptor's antigen is unknown. No clone much larger than this one lies a single base away; base qualities are absent.

The CDR3 starts with the cysteine, ends with the phenylalanine, and has 15 residues. Only the CDR3 part of the read is kept: 45 bases, read in frame from the first base. The germline V gene gives CDR1 as SGHRS and CDR2 as YFSETQ. V lost 7 bases and J lost 0 bases, and the count of bases not matched to a germline gene is 6. Sequencer: Illumina HiSeq 1500. TCRdb ran its own pipeline on the public reads, namely fastp trimming at Q25 and MiXCR clone calling, and kept in-frame beta chains. Rows merge per CDR3 protein into single entries with the most common DNA and genes. The sample table contains about 320,000 distinct CDR3 sequences; only one count was recorded for 9% to 9.5% of them. The ten largest account for 3.5% to 4.5% of the sample.

The sequencing sample was made of PBMCs. The sequence links TRBV5-1 to TRBJ1-5; 8 of the junction bases match TRBD1. This receptor was identified in a human donor in good health (CMV status not recorded). Some clones in this sample may be carry-over from other donors' samples. CDR3 sequence: CASRTGPYSNQPQHF. The nucleotide sequence reads TGCGCCAGCCGGACAGGGCCTTATAGCAATCAGCCCCAGCATTTT. Full variable domain (CDR3 extended with the reference TRBV5-1 and TRBJ1-5 proteins): KAGVTQTPRYLIKTRGQQVTLSCSPISGHRSVSWYQQTPGQGLQFLFEYFSETQRNKGNFPGRFSGRQFSNSRSEMNVSTLELGDSALYLCASRTGPYSNQPQHFGDGTRLSIL.